The T cell receptor beta chain described here comes from a study of CXCR3-negative and CXCR3-positive naive CD8 T cells. Of note for this clonotype: What it recognizes is unknown.

5' RACE that incorporated UMI labels was used to prepare the TRB cDNA libraries. TCRdb processed the 5' RACE reads again and assigns one entry to each CDR3 protein, with no DNA. The sample totals some 150,000 distinct CDR3 sequences. The CDR3 length is 18 residues. Per germline, CDR1 SQVTM and CDR2 ANQGSEA. General observations from the study: CXCR3-positive naive cells carried more hydrophobic TRB CDR3s than CXCR3-negative ones. Comparably high diversity was seen in both naive subsets, and much lower diversity in memory CD8+ cells. Both naive subsets carried similar amounts of surface CD5, so TCR strength was inferred from TRB CDR3 properties. TRBV-TRBJ usage was similar across naive CXCR3 subsets but distinct in memory cells.

This chain connects TRBV29-1 to TRBJ2-2; TCRdb selects TRBD2, and the lack of DNA leaves this call unchecked. This clonotype was obtained from a human donor in good health. Some clones in this sample may be carry-over from other donors' samples. The source material was naive CXCR3+ CD8+ T cells from blood. Subset indicated: CD45RO-CCR7+CD27+CD95- naive CD8+ T cells expressing CXCR3 (TNR3+). The CDR3 reads CSVEDIGLAGAKAGELFF.